The next 21 T cell receptor beta chains were all read from a single sample in a study of blood T cell repertoires in COVID-19 (dated by TCRdb to about 2020). Libraries were built with the immunoSEQ multiplex PCR assay. TCRdb's version of the immuneACCESS table is confined to in-frame rearrangements and falls short of the full clone set. An unresolved V gene accounts for under half of the shortfall where checked; the remainder is of unknown origin. Here the sample has 350,000 to 450,000 clones; roughly nine tenths occur a single time. Together, the top ten hold roughly 0.86% of the sample. The sequenced sample was PBMCs or T cells enriched from blood (not recorded which). These receptors all stem from a middle-aged woman who had been exposed to COVID-19.

The chain links TRBV12-3 or TRBV12-4 to TRBJ1-2, with TRBD1 identical over 9 bases. V gave up 7 bases and J gave up 6 bases; unmatched junction bases: 6. The CDR3 is 13 amino acids. The CDR3 nucleotides are TGTGCCAGCACCTGGAGGGACAGGGATGGCTACACCTTC. Protein product: CASTWRDRDGYTF.

Here the CDR3 DNA reads TGTGCCATCAGTGTCGGGATTTCCTACGAGCAGTACTTC. Its translation is CAISVGISYEQYF. The chain uses TRBV10-3 and TRBJ2-7; weak D call: TRBD2 (5 bases). This CDR3 is 13 amino acids long. Trimming took off 4 bases at V and 1 base at J, with 8 bases between the two ends. Germline values: CDR1 ENHRY, CDR2 SYGVKD.

This chain uses TRBV7-8 with TRBJ2-3; perhaps TRBD2 as D (6 bases). V was clipped by 3 bases and J by 2 bases, with 12 bases between them. The CDR3 spans 15 residues. Germline V gene data show CDR1 as SGHVS and CDR2 as FQNEAQ. The CDR3 region has the DNA TGTGCCAGCAGCTTGGGAGGCTTCGACACAGATACGCAGTATTTT. Translating it yields CASSLGGFDTDTQYF.

V gene TRBV6-1 combines with J gene TRBJ1-3, with TRBD1 identical over 7 bases. CDR1 and CDR2 from the germline V gene are MNHNS and SASEGT. Trimming cost V 2 bases and J 0 bases; bases outside gene matches: 10. This CDR3 is built from 18 residues. CDR3 sequence: CASSELPGQISSGNTIYF. CDR3 nucleotides: TGTGCCAGCAGTGAATTACCGGGACAGATAAGCTCTGGAAACACCATATATTTT.

This CDR3 is CASSQAGEGSGNTIYF. CDR3 nucleotides: TGCGCCAGCAGCCAAGCAGGCGAAGGCTCTGGAAACACCATATATTTT. This sequence joins TRBV4-1 and TRBJ1-3, with D unresolved. Germline loops: CDR1 MGHRA, CDR2 YSYEKL. V was trimmed by 1 base and J by 0 bases, leaving 10 bases between them. The CDR3 contains 16 residues.

The CDR3 region is CASSQTGQGVGQETQYF. The CDR3, as DNA: TGTGCCAGCAGCCAAACTGGACAGGGAGTTGGCCAAGAGACCCAGTACTTC. V usage is TRBV5-4 and J usage is TRBJ2-5, with 8 bases that match TRBD1. Germline V gene sequence: CDR1 SGHNT, CDR2 YYREEE (reference sequence). Trimming cost V 4 bases and J 1 base; bases outside gene matches: 12. This CDR3 is built from 17 residues.

This chain joins TRBV6-5 and TRBJ1-5, with 7 bases identical to TRBD1. Germline CDR1 MNHEY, CDR2 SVGAGI. This CDR3 region has 15 residues. V dropped 6 bases and J dropped 6; count of bases not matched to a gene: 11. The CDR3 here is CASRSTGYGSQPQHF. In nucleotides, the CDR3 is TGTGCCAGCAGGTCGACAGGGTATGGGAGTCAGCCCCAGCATTTT.

The chain has TRBV5-8 and TRBJ2-1, with a weak D call TRBD2 (7 bases). CDR3 length: 18 amino acids. Deletions cut 0 bases from V and 1 base from J, with 17 bases between. The germline gives CDR1 SGHTS, CDR2 YDEGEE. The CDR3 bases are TGTGCCAGCAGCTTGGGTCTTGGCAGGGGAGGGTCCTACAATGAGCAGTTCTTC. It translates to CASSLGLGRGGSYNEQFF.

CDR3 region: CASSSGGPNEKLFF. CDR3 DNA: TGTGCCAGCAGTTCAGGGGGCCCCAATGAAAAACTGTTTTTT. The chain carries TRBV2 and TRBJ1-4; 8 bases fit TRBD1. V dropped 5 bases and J dropped 5; count of bases not matched to a gene: 4. The CDR3 covers 14 residues. CDR1 and CDR2 (germline): SNHLY, FYNNEI.

The chain couples TRBV30 to TRBJ2-2, with D possibly being TRBD1 (5 bases). V was clipped by 4 bases and J by 3 bases, with 18 bases between them. CDR3 length: 16 residues. The germline V gene has CDR1 GTSNPN and CDR2 SVGIG (reference sequence). The CDR3 DNA reads as TGTGCCTGGAAGGGTGTGCAGGGCAGCCACACCGGGGAGCTGTTTTTT. It translates to CAWKGVQGSHTGELFF. The full variable domain, in which reference TRBV30 and TRBJ2-2 provide the parts outside the CDR3, is SQTIHQWPATLVQPVGSPLSLECTVEGTSNPNLYWYRQAAGRGLQLLFYSVGIGQISSEVPQNLSASRPQDRQFILSSKKLLLSDSGFYLCAWKGVQGSHTGELFFGEGSRLTVL.

In nucleotides, the CDR3 is TGTGCCAGCAGCTTAGGGACTAGCGGGACTAATGAGCAGTTCTTC. This gives the protein CASSLGTSGTNEQFF. The chain joins TRBV7-9 to TRBJ2-1, with 12 bases lining up with TRBD2. V dropped 1 base and J dropped 7; count of bases not matched to a gene: 2. Looked up from germline, CDR1 is SEHNR and CDR2 is FQNEAQ (reference sequence). The CDR3 runs to 15 residues.

This chain connects TRBV4-2 to TRBJ1-4, with no clear D. With 1 base removed from V and 0 bases from J, the gap between germline ends came to 9 bases. The germline CDR1 and CDR2 sequences are LGHNA and YNFKEQ. This CDR3 is built from 16 residues. Written as DNA, the CDR3 is TGTGCCAGCAGCCAAGGTCGCAGCGCAACTAATGAAAAACTGTTTTTT. It encodes CASSQGRSATNEKLFF.

V gene TRBV14 combines with J gene TRBJ2-3; TRBD2 aligns across 8 bases. Germline V gives CDR1 SGHDN, CDR2 FVKESK. V lost 1 base and J lost 2; bases outside the gene matches: 5. The CDR3 is made up of 16 amino acids. The CDR3 loop is CASSQVLAGPTDTQYF. In DNA, the CDR3 is TGTGCCAGCAGCCAAGTATTAGCGGGACCCACAGATACGCAGTATTTT.

The V and J genes are TRBV21-1 and TRBJ1-1; the table's D call of TRBD1 was not tested on the DNA. TRBV21-1 is tagged as a pseudogene. This CDR3 is 17 amino acids long. This CDR3 reads CASSKAYRGLVLTEAFF. The DNA for the CDR3 is TGTGCCAGCAGCAAAGCCTACAGGGGGCTGGTTTTGACTGAAGCTTTCTTT.

This chain connects TRBV30 to TRBJ1-1; D ambiguous. V lost 0 bases and J lost 2, with 7 bases in between. The CDR3 is 13 amino acids. Per the germline V gene, CDR1 is GTSNPN and CDR2 is SVGIG (reference sequence). DNA of the CDR3: TGTGCCTGGAGTGTACTCACCAACACTGAAGCTTTCTTT. Translated, it gives CAWSVLTNTEAFF.

In this sample, this clone turned up a few times. The CDR3, as DNA: TGTGCCAGCAGCTCGGAGAGACAGGGGGGTAACTATGGCTACACCTTC. This translates into CASSSERQGGNYGYTF. The rearrangement uses TRBV5-4 and TRBJ1-2; TRBD1 matches 9 bases. Trimming at V came to 3 bases and at J to 1 base, leaving 7 bases not matched to a gene. Germline V gives CDR1 SGHNT, CDR2 YYREEE (reference sequence). CDR3 length: 16 residues.

This chain connects TRBV30 to TRBJ2-3; the match to TRBD1 covers 12 bases. Germline trimming cut 1 base from V and 6 bases from J; bases unmatched to any gene: 5. This CDR3 is built from 15 residues. Germline CDR1 and CDR2: GTSNPN and SVGIG (reference sequence). The CDR3 DNA follows: TGTGCCTGGAGTGAGGGGACAGGGGGCCTTGATACGCAGTATTTT. Protein product: CAWSEGTGGLDTQYF.

The chain carries TRBV9 and TRBJ1-3; the D gene is possibly TRBD1 (5 bases). The CDR3 is made up of 15 amino acids. Per the germline V gene, CDR1 is SGDLS and CDR2 is YYNGEE. Trimming removed 4 bases at V and 0 bases at J, with 11 bases between. CDR3 coding DNA: TGTGCCAGCAGCAGGGGCCATTCCTCTGGAAACACCATATATTTT. It translates to CASSRGHSSGNTIYF.

CDR3 region: CSASPAYTGGYTF. The CDR3 DNA reads as TGCAGTGCTAGTCCAGCCTACACGGGGGGCTACACCTTC. The V call is TRBV20-1, the J call TRBJ1-2; no reliable D call. From germline, CDR1 is DFQATT and CDR2 SNEGSKA (reference sequence). Trimming pared 3 bases from V and 8 bases from J, leaving 16 bases between. This CDR3 has 13 amino acids.

This clone was seen once. The chain joins TRBV11-2 to TRBJ1-5; the D gene is possibly TRBD1 (6 bases). CDR1 and CDR2 from the germline V gene are SGHAT and FQNNGV. The CDR3 length is 15 residues. V was cut by 0 bases and J by 7 bases, with 13 bases left in between. In DNA form, the CDR3 reads TGTGCCAGCAGCTTAGATCTAGGGGGACGACAGCCCCAGCATTTT. This encodes CASSLDLGGRQPQHF.

V gene TRBV18 combines with J gene TRBJ1-1; D gene ambiguous. This CDR3 is built from 14 residues. CDR1 is KGHSH, CDR2 LQKENI, per germline. The ends were cut back, 0 bases at V and 11 bases at J, with 16 bases in the middle. The CDR3 sequence: CASSPPVPGEWAFF. DNA of the CDR3: TGTGCCAGCTCACCACCCGTTCCCGGGGAGTGGGCTTTCTTT.